A selection of T cell receptor beta chains follows, all from one sample in a study of T cell responses to AZD1222 COVID-19 vaccine. Repertoires were generated with immunoSEQ multiplex PCR, while TCRdb's copy carries only in-frame clones and drops some. The sample lists 150,000 to 160,000 clones, about 85% occurring once. The sample in question was peripheral blood, obtained after recovery from COVID-19. These receptors all come from an adult who had recovered from COVID-19. Each CDR3 is given with its conserved first and last residue. Fields, in order: clone size, V gene, D gene, J gene, CDR3 protein, CDR3 DNA. The D gene is left open where the match is weak. Rows may omit the clone size; those that give it use once, few, many or a size class.

NA	TRBV2	TRBD1	TRBJ2-7	CASSGGQGKGEQYF	TGTGCCAGCAGTGGGGGACAGGGTAAGGGCGAGCAGTACTTC
NA	TRBV3-1/TRBV3-2	NA	TRBJ2-7	CASSLSPSYEQYF	TGTGCCAGCAGCCTCTCACCTTCCTACGAGCAGTACTTC
NA	TRBV28	NA	TRBJ1-2	CASSFLRGTYNYGYTF	TGTGCCAGCAGTTTCTTACGAGGAACCTACAACTATGGCTACACCTTC
NA	TRBV29-1	TRBD1	TRBJ1-5	CSVVQGAGGNQPQHF	TGCAGCGTTGTACAGGGGGCTGGGGGCAATCAGCCCCAGCATTTT
few	TRBV6-5	NA	TRBJ1-2	CASSQGREGYTF	TGTGCCAGCAGCCAGGGGAGAGAAGGCTACACCTTC
NA	TRBV12-5	TRBD1	TRBJ2-3	CASAQGQVWEDTQYF	TGTGCTAGTGCCCAAGGACAGGTTTGGGAAGATACGCAGTATTTT
NA	TRBV10-3	TRBD2	TRBJ2-3	CAIRDIGRESEDTQYF	TGTGCCATCAGGGATATCGGGCGGGAGAGCGAAGATACGCAGTATTTT
few	TRBV7-9	NA	TRBJ1-2	CASSFQTGVGYTF	TGTGCCAGCAGCTTCCAGACAGGAGTTGGCTACACCTTC
NA	TRBV19	NA	TRBJ1-1	CASSIEGGKAEAFF	TGTGCCAGTAGTATAGAAGGAGGGAAGGCTGAAGCTTTCTTT
NA	TRBV2	TRBD1	TRBJ1-6	CATRDRGDSPLHF	TGTGCCACCAGGGACAGGGGAGATTCACCCCTCCACTTT
NA	TRBV25-1	NA	TRBJ2-7	CASSDPGTDSYEQYF	TGTGCCAGCAGTGACCCTGGGACGGACTCCTACGAGCAGTACTTC
NA	TRBV5-1	NA	TRBJ2-2	CASSFGPRRGDTGELFF	TGCGCCAGCAGCTTTGGTCCTCGCAGGGGAGACACCGGGGAGCTGTTTTTT
NA	TRBV7-3	TRBD2	TRBJ2-7	CASSPGTSGSNEQYF	TGTGCCAGCAGCCCGGGGACTAGCGGGAGCAACGAGCAGTACTTC
NA	TRBV6-1	NA	TRBJ1-6	CASSEPGAINSPLHF	TGTGCCAGCAGTGAACCGGGAGCCATTAATTCACCCCTCCACTTT
NA	TRBV29-1	TRBD1	TRBJ2-4	CSVANRDRGYDIQYF	TGCAGCGTCGCGAACCGGGACAGGGGGTATGACATTCAGTACTTC
NA	TRBV5-4	NA	TRBJ2-2	CASSLVQTNTGELFF	TGTGCCAGCAGCTTGGTACAGACAAACACCGGGGAGCTGTTTTTT
NA	TRBV28	TRBD1	TRBJ1-3	CASRGTGGNTIYF	TGTGCCAGCCGCGGGACAGGAGGAAACACCATATATTTT
NA	TRBV28	TRBD2	TRBJ2-3	CASSPGLVSDTQYF	TGTGCCAGCAGTCCGGGACTAGTATCTGATACGCAGTATTTT
once	TRBV3-1/TRBV3-2	NA	TRBJ2-7	CASSLLGNEQYF	TGTGCCAGCAGCCTCCTGGGGAACGAGCAGTACTTC
NA	TRBV4-1	NA	TRBJ2-7	CASSQDKSYEQYF	TGCGCCAGCAGCCAAGATAAATCCTACGAGCAGTACTTC
once	TRBV19	NA	TRBJ2-2	CASTPRGGELFF	TGTGCCAGTACCCCCAGGGGCGGGGAGCTGTTTTTT
NA	TRBV7-8	TRBD2	TRBJ2-1	CASKQRGDGYEQFF	TGTGCCAGCAAACAACGGGGGGACGGCTATGAGCAGTTCTTC
NA	TRBV7-2	TRBD1	TRBJ2-4	CASSLVGGQGNIQYF	TGTGCCAGCAGCTTAGTGGGCGGACAGGGAAACATTCAGTACTTC
NA	TRBV7-8	NA	TRBJ2-2	CASSLATGAFGTGELFF	TGTGCCAGCAGCTTAGCGACGGGGGCGTTCGGGACCGGGGAGCTGTTTTTT
once	TRBV7-9	NA	TRBJ2-1	CASSLGGSAYNEQFF	TGTGCCAGCAGCTTAGGAGGGAGCGCCTACAATGAGCAGTTCTTC
NA	TRBV10-3	NA	TRBJ1-4	CAISMGGTNEKLFF	TGTGCCATCAGTATGGGGGGCACTAATGAAAAACTGTTTTTT
NA	TRBV11-2	TRBD1	TRBJ1-5	CASSLGQGASQPQHF	TGTGCCAGCAGCTTAGGACAGGGGGCTTCTCAGCCCCAGCATTTT
NA	TRBV7-9	NA	TRBJ1-1	CASSLSHTEAFF	TGTGCCAGCAGCTTATCACACACTGAAGCTTTCTTT
NA	TRBV27	TRBD1	TRBJ2-1	CASRTGGDEQFF	TGTGCCAGCAGGACAGGGGGGGATGAGCAGTTCTTC
NA	TRBV24-1	TRBD1	TRBJ2-7	CATSDLRDRDYEQYF	TGTGCCACCAGTGATCTCCGGGACAGGGACTACGAGCAGTACTTC
NA	TRBV2	TRBD1	TRBJ2-6	CASSVPGGANVLTF	TGTGCCAGCAGTGTTCCAGGGGGCGCCAACGTCCTGACTTTC
once	TRBV6-5	NA	TRBJ2-3	CASSFRGSTDTQYF	TGTGCCAGCAGCTTCAGGGGATCCACAGATACGCAGTATTTT
once	TRBV7-2	TRBD1	TRBJ1-5	CASSLDRGQPQHF	TGTGCCAGCAGCTTAGACAGGGGCCAGCCCCAGCATTTT
NA	TRBV7-2	NA	TRBJ2-5	CASSPSGARQETQYF	TGTGCCAGCAGCCCGTCCGGGGCGCGCCAAGAGACCCAGTACTTC
NA	TRBV20-1	NA	TRBJ1-2	CSASPRNGPLVGGYTF	TGCAGTGCTAGTCCTCGGAACGGCCCCTTGGTCGGGGGCTACACCTTC
NA	TRBV6-5	NA	TRBJ2-6	CATQGGGANVLTF	TGTGCCACCCAGGGCGGTGGGGCCAACGTCCTGACTTTC
NA	TRBV12-3/TRBV12-4	NA	TRBJ2-7	CASGSYEQYF	TGTGCCAGCGGATCCTACGAGCAGTACTTC
NA	TRBV2	TRBD1	TRBJ2-7	CASREQGLGEQYF	TGTGCCAGCCGTGAACAGGGGCTGGGCGAGCAGTACTTC
NA	TRBV7-4	NA	TRBJ1-6	CASSPKSGDKCSYNSPLHF	TGTGCCAGCAGCCCAAAGTCCGGGGACAAATGCTCCTATAATTCACCCCTCCACTTT
NA	TRBV6-7	NA	TRBJ2-7	CAIELGETAYEQYF	TGTGCCATCGAACTTGGGGAGACAGCCTACGAGCAGTACTTC
NA	TRBV2	NA	TRBJ2-4	CASGLGGLAKNIQYF	TGTGCCAGCGGCCTGGGGGGATTAGCCAAAAACATTCAGTACTTC
NA	TRBV6-5	TRBD1	TRBJ1-2	CASSYARDSNYGYTF	TGTGCCAGCAGTTACGCTCGGGACAGCAACTATGGCTACACCTTC
few	TRBV5-4	NA	TRBJ2-5	CASSFWGIQETQYF	TGTGCCAGCAGCTTTTGGGGGATCCAAGAGACCCAGTACTTC
few	TRBV19	NA	TRBJ1-1	CASSTSVGGTLNTEAFF	TGTGCCAGTAGTACAAGTGTGGGGGGGACCCTGAACACTGAAGCTTTCTTT
NA	TRBV3-1/TRBV3-2	NA	TRBJ1-1	CASSQDRSTEAFF	TGTGCCAGCAGCCAAGACAGGAGCACTGAAGCTTTCTTT
NA	TRBV27	TRBD1	TRBJ1-4	CASSLHVPYGTGGEKLFF	TGTGCCAGCAGTTTACACGTACCTTACGGGACAGGAGGTGAAAAACTGTTTTTT
once	TRBV6-2/TRBV6-3	TRBD2	TRBJ2-7	CASSYRWALAGAQQYF	TGTGCCAGCAGTTACCGCTGGGCCCTAGCGGGGGCTCAGCAGTACTTC
NA	TRBV5-1	NA	TRBJ1-2	CASSTGSLNGYTF	TGCGCCAGCAGCACTGGGTCTCTCAATGGCTACACCTTC
NA	TRBV10-1	TRBD1	TRBJ2-3	CASSMGQGPDTQYF	TGCGCCAGCAGTATGGGACAGGGGCCAGATACGCAGTATTTT
few	TRBV6-1	NA	TRBJ2-5	CASSDHYRETQYF	TGTGCCAGCAGTGACCACTACAGAGAGACCCAGTACTTC
NA	TRBV2	NA	TRBJ1-5	CASSGRGNQPQHF	TGTGCCAGCAGTGGACGGGGCAATCAGCCCCAGCATTTT
NA	TRBV28	TRBD2	TRBJ2-7	CASRFGTSGTEQYF	TGTGCCAGCAGGTTCGGGACTAGCGGGACCGAGCAGTACTTC